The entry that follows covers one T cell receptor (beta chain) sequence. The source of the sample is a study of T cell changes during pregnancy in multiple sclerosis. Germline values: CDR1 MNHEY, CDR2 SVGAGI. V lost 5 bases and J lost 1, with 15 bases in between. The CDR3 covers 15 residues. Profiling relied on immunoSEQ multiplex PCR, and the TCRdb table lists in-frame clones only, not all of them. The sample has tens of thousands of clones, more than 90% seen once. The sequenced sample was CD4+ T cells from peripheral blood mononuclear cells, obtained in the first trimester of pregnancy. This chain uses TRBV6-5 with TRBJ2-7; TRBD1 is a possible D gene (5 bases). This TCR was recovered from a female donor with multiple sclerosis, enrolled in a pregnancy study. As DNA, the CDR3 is TGTGCCAGCAGTATTTTAAGGGGCGCGTCCTACGAGCAGTACTTC. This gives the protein CASSILRGASYEQYF.